The clone carrying this TCR beta chain was counted between two and nine times. Its antigen is not identified. TCRB transcripts that were expressed got sequenced, as all of the isolated RNA had been reverse transcribed. Only in-frame clones appear in the TCRdb table, and some are missing; sequencing was by immunoSEQ multiplex PCR. The data contain about 40,000 clones, 45% to 50% of them singletons. The data were obtained in a study of beta chain features in type 1 diabetes. Regarding the study as a whole: Shorter templates may be favored by PCR, equally so in patients and controls. More deletions and fewer insertions at VDJ junctions were found in patients with type 1 diabetes. The naive, central memory and Treg TCRB repertoires looked more alike in patients than they did in healthy donors.

There are 14 residues in the CDR3. The V gene's germline CDR1 is SGHRS and CDR2 YFSETQ. Germline trimming cut 4 bases from V and 0 bases from J; bases unmatched to any gene: 4. This sequence was found in a woman between 18 and 29 years old in good health. The sequencing input was central memory CD4+ T cells from blood. V gene TRBV5-1 combines with J gene TRBJ2-7; 7 bases line up with TRBD1. The CDR3 is CASSLTGTSYEQYF. In DNA form, the CDR3 reads TGCGCCAGCAGCCTGACAGGGACCTCCTACGAGCAGTACTTC.